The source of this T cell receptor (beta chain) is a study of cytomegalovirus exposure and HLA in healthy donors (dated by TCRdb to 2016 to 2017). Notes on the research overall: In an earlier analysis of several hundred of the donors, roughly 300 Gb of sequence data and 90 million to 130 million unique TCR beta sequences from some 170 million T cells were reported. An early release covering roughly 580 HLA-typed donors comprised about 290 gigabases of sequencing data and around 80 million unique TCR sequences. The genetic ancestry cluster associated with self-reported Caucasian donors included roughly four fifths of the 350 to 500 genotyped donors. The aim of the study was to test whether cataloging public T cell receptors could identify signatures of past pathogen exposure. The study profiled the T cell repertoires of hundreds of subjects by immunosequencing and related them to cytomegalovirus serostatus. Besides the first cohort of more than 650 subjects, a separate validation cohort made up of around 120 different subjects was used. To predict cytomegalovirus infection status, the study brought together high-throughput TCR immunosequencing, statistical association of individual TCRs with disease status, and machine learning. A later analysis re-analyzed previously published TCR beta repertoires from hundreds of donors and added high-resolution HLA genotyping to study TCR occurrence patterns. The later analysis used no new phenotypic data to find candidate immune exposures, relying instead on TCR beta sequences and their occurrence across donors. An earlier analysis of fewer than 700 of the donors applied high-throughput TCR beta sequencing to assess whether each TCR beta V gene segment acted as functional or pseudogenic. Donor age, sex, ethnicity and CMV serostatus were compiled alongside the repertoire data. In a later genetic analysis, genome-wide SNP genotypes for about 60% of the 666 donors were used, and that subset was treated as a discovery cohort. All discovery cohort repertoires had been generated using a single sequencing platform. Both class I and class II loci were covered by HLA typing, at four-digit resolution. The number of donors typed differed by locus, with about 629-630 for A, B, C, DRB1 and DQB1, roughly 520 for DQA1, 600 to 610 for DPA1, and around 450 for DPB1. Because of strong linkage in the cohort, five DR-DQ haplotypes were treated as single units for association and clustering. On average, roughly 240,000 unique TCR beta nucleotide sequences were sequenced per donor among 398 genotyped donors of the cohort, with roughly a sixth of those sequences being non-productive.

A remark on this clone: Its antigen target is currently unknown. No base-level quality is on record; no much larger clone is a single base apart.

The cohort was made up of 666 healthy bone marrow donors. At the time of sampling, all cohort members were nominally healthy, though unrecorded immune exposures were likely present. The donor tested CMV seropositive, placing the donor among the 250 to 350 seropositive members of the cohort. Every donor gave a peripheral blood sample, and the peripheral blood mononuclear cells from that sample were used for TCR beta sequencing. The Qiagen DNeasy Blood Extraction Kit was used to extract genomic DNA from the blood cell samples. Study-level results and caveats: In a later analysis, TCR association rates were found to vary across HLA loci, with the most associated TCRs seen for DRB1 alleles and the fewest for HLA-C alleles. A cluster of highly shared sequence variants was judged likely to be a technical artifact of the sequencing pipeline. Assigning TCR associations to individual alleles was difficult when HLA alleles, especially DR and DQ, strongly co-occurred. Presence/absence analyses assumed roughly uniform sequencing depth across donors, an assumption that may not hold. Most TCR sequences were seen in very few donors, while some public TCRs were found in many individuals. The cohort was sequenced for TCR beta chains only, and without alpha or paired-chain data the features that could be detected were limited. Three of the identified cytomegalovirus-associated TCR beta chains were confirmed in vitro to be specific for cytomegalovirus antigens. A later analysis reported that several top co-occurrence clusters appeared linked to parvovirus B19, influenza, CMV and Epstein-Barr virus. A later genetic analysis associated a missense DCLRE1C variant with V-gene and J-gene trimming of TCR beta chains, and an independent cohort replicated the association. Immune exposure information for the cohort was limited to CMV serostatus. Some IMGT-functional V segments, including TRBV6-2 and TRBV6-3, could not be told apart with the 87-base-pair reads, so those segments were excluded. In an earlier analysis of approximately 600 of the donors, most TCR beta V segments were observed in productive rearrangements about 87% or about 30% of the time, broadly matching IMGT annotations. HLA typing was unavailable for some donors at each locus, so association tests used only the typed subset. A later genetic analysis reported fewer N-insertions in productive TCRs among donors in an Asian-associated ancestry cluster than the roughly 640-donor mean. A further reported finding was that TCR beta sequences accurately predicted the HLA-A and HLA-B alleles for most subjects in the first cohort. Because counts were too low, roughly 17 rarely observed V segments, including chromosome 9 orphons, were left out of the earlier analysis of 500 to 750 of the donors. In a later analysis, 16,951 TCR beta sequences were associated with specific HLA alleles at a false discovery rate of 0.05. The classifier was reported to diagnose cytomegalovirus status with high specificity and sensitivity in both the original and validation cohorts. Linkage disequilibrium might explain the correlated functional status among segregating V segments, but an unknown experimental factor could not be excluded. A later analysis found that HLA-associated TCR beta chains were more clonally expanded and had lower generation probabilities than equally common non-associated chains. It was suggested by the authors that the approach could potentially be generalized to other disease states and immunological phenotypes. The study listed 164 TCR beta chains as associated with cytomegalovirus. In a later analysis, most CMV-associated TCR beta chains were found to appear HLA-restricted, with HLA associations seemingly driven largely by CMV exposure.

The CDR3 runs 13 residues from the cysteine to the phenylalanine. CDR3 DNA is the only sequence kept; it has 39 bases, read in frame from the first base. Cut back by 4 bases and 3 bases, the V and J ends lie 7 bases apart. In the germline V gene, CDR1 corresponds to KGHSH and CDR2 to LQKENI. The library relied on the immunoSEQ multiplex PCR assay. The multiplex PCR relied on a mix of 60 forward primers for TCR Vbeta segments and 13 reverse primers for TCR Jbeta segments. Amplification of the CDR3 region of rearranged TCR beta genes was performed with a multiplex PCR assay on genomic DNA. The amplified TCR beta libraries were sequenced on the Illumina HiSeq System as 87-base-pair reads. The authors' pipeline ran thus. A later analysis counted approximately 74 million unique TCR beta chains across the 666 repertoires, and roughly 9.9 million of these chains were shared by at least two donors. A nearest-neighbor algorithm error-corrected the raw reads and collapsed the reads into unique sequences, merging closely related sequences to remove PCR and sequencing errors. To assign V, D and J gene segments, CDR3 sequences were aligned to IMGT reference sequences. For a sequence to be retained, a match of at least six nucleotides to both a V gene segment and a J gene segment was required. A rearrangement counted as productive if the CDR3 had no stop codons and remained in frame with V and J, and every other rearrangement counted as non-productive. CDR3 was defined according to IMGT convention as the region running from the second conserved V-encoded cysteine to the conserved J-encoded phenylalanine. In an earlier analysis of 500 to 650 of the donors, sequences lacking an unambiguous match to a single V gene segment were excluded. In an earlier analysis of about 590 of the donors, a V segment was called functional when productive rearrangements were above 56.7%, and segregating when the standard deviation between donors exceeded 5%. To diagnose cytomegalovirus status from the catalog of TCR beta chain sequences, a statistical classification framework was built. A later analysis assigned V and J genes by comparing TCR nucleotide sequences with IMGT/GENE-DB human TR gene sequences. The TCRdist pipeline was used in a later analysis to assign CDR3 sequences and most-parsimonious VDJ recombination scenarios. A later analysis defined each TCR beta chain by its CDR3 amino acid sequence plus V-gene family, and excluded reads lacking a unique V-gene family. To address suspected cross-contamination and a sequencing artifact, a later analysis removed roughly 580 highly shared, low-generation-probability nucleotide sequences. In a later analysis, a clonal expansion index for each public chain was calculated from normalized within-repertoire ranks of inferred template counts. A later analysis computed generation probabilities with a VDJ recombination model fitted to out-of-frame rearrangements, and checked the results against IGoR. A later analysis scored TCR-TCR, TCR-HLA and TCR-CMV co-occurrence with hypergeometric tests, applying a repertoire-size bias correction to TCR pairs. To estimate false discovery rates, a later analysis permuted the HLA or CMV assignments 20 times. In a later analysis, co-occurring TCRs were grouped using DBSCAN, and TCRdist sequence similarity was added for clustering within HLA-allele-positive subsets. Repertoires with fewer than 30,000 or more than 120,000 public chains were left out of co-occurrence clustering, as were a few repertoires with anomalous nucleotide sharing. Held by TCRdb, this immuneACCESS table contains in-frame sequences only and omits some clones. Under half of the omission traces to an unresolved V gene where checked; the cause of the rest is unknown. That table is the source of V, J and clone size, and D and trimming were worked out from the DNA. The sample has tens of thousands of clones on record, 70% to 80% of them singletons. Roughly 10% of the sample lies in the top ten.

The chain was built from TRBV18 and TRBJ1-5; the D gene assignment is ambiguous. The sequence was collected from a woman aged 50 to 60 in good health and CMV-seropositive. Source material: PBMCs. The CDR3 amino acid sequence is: CASSRQDNQPQHF. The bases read TGTGCCAGCTCACGGCAAGACAATCAGCCCCAGCATTTT.